The 12 T cell receptor beta chains below come from one sample, sequenced in a study of T cells in Graves' hyperthyroidism and ophthalmopathy. RNA transcripts yielded amplified TCR beta CDR3 regions. An initial round of RT-PCR targeting the TCR CDR3 relied on the HTBI primer set. TCRdb recomputed calls from the multiplex PCR reads with MiXCR, one row per CDR3 protein. The sample lists approximately 98,000 distinct CDR3 sequences, 40% occurring once. Source material: peripheral blood or thyroid tissue (not recorded which). The receptors originated from a woman in her thirties with Graves' hyperthyroidism.

This clonotype came up many times. The junction shows a germline mismatch at one end, possibly a read error. The chain employs TRBV7-7 and TRBJ2-7, with unresolved D. There are 15 residues in the CDR3. In germline, CDR1 is SSHAT, CDR2 FNYEAQ (reference sequence). CDR3 protein: CASSRTEPTSYEQYF. The CDR3 DNA sequence: TGTGCTAGCAGCAGGACGGAGCCAACCTCCTACGAGCAGTACTTC.

CDR3: CASSLDSPWQPQHF. CDR3 nucleotide sequence: TGTGCCAGCAGTCTCGACAGCCCTTGGCAGCCCCAGCATTTT. The chain uses TRBV2 and TRBJ1-5, with a weak D call TRBD1 (5 bases). The V and J ends lost 5 bases and 7 bases respectively, with 15 bases between them. Looked up from germline, CDR1 is SNHLY and CDR2 is FYNNEI. The CDR3 is made up of 14 amino acids.

This clonotype was seen repeatedly, ten times or more. V gene TRBV5-8 combines with J gene TRBJ1-1, with D unresolved. The germline gives CDR1 SGHTS, CDR2 YDEGEE. With 4 bases removed from V and 9 bases from J, the gap between germline ends came to 16 bases. CDR3 size: 13 residues. The CDR3 spells CASSPRGQGKAFF. The CDR3 nucleotides are TGTGCCAGCAGCCCCCGGGGTCAAGGCAAAGCTTTCTTT.

The rearrangement links TRBV6-5 to TRBJ1-4; TRBD1 matches at 7 bases. Germline V gives CDR1 MNHEY, CDR2 SVGAGI. Unmatched junction bases numbered 10, after V lost 6 bases and J lost 6 bases. The CDR3 contains 15 residues. CDR3 sequence: CASSLGTAADEKLFF. The CDR3 region has the DNA TGTGCCAGCAGCCTAGGGACAGCAGCGGATGAAAAACTGTTTTTT.

This clonotype showed up many times. CDR3 sequence (DNA): TGTGCCACCAGTGGAGGGGGCCACTCCTACGAGCAGTACTTC. Residues: CATSGGGHSYEQYF. The gene calls are TRBV15 and TRBJ2-7, with D perhaps matching TRBD1 (7 bases). The length of the CDR3 is 14 residues. The germline V gene has CDR1 LNHNV and CDR2 YYDKDF (reference sequence). Trimming removed 6 bases at V and 0 bases at J, with 12 bases between. Variable domain in full (rest from reference TRBV15 and TRBJ2-7): DAMVIQNPRYQVTQFGKPVTLSCSQTLNHNVMYWYQQKSSQAPKLLFHYYDKDFNNEADTPDNFQSRRPNTSFCFLDIRSPGLGDTAMYLCATSGGGHSYEQYFGPGTRLTVT.

The CDR3 spells CASSLAGYLNTEAFF. CDR3 nucleotides: TGTGCCAGCAGCTTAGCAGGATATCTGAACACTGAAGCTTTCTTT. The gene calls are TRBV7-9 and TRBJ1-1; D gene unclear. Germline V CDR1 and CDR2: SEHNR, FQNEAQ (reference sequence). With 0 bases removed from V and 0 bases from J, the gap between germline ends came to 8 bases. This CDR3 spans 15 amino acids.

A note on this clonotype: The CDR3 does not end in the conserved phenylalanine or tryptophan, so this is likely a read error. The limits of the CDR3 on the DNA are not certain, so only TCRdb's listed CDR3 is given. This chain connects TRBV20-1 to TRBJ2-6; the table's D gene call, TRBD2, was not cross checked with the DNA. Germline V gene data show CDR1 as DFQATT and CDR2 as SNEGSKA (reference sequence). The length of the CDR3 is 8 amino acids, counting both ends. CDR3 loop: CSARAGTS.

This clonotype was found once. The germline gene is not matched at one end of the junction; a read error may be the cause. The chain combines TRBV15 with TRBJ2-5; 10 positions agree with TRBD1. The CDR3 runs 16 residues. Germline values: CDR1 LNHNV, CDR2 YYDKDF (reference sequence). CDR3 residues: CATSSRDRGGQETRYF. CDR3 DNA: TGTGCCACCAGCAGTCGGGACAGGGGTGGGCAAGAGACCCGGTACTTC. Combining the CDR3 with reference TRBV15 and TRBJ2-5 gives the whole variable domain DAMVIQNPRYQVTQFGKPVTLSCSQTLNHNVMYWYQQKSSQAPKLLFHYYDKDFNNEADTPDNFQSRRPNTSFCFLDIRSPGLGDTAMYLCATSSRDRGGQETRYFGPGTRLLVL.

As regards this clonotype: Since no conserved phenylalanine or tryptophan closes the CDR3, a read error is the likely cause. The chain recombines TRBV19 with TRBJ2-7; 10 bases match TRBD1. CDR1 is LNHDA, CDR2 SQIVND, per germline (reference sequence). J gave up 1 base and V 5 bases, and 5 bases lay outside the gene matches. This CDR3 has 15 residues. CDR3 bases: TGTGCCAGTAGTCTGACAGGGGGCGCTTCCTACGAGCAGTACTCC. Its translation: CASSLTGGASYEQYS.

This clonotype has a count of ten or more. The chain is built from TRBV9 and TRBJ2-2; 9 bases align to TRBD1. Unmatched junction bases numbered 14, after V lost 3 bases and J lost 5 bases. CDR3 length: 18 residues. Looked up from germline, CDR1 is SGDLS and CDR2 is YYNGEE. The CDR3 nucleotides read TGTGCCAGCAGCGACCCCTTGACAGGGGGAGCGTGGACCGGGGAGCTGTTTTTT. Translated: CASSDPLTGGAWTGELFF. Complete variable domain (other parts from reference TRBV9 and TRBJ2-2): DSGVTQTPKHLITATGQRVTLRCSPRSGDLSVYWYQQSLDQGLQFLIQYYNGEERAKGNILERFSAQQFPDLHSELNLSSLELGDSALYFCASSDPLTGGAWTGELFFGEGSRLTVL.

This clonotype was picked up many times. The chain is built from TRBV19 and TRBJ1-1; weak D call: TRBD1 (5 bases). The length of the CDR3 is 15 residues. CDR1 is LNHDA, CDR2 SQIVND, per germline (reference sequence). Trimming left V 2 bases short and J 5 bases short, with 15 bases between. In nucleotides, the CDR3 is TGTGCCAGTAGTATATCAGGGCTTTCGGGAACTGAAGCTTTCTTT. The encoded protein is CASSISGLSGTEAFF. Using reference TRBV19 and TRBJ1-1 for the parts outside the CDR3, the full variable domain is DGGITQSPKYLFRKEGQNVTLSCEQNLNHDAMYWYRQDPGQGLRLIYYSQIVNDFQKGDIAEGYSVSREKKESFPLTVTSAQKNPTAFYLCASSISGLSGTEAFFGQGTRLTVV.

This clonotype was recorded many times. J is TRBJ2-3 and V is TRBV7-3; D might be TRBD1 (6 bases). Germline V gene data show CDR1 as SGHTA and CDR2 as FQGTGA. Trimming shortened V by 5 bases and J by 0 bases, and 12 bases separated the two germline ends. The CDR3 is made up of 15 amino acids. This CDR3 is CASSRQASSTDTQYF. The CDR3 DNA reads TGTGCCAGCAGCCGACAGGCTTCTAGCACAGATACGCAGTATTTT. Full variable domain (rest looked up from reference TRBV7-3 and TRBJ2-3): GAGVSQTPSNKVTEKGKYVELRCDPISGHTALYWYRQSLGQGPEFLIYFQGTGAADDSGLPNDRFFAVRPEGSVSTLKIQRTERGDSAVYLCASSRQASSTDTQYFGPGTRLTVL.